This TCR beta chain was recorded in a study of cytomegalovirus exposure and HLA in healthy donors. Study as a whole: Membership in the Caucasian-associated ancestry cluster was found for 81% of approximately 400 genotyped donors. Study-wide results and limits: Sequencing probably produced one cluster of sequence variants that were highly shared. V- and J-gene trimming in TCR beta was tied to a missense DCLRE1C variant by an analysis performed later.

The CDR3 has 13 amino acids. V was trimmed by 9 bases and J by 1 base, leaving 12 bases between them. Per the germline V gene, CDR1 is MNHEY and CDR2 is SMNVEV (reference sequence). To note about this clone: Antigen specificity is unknown.

Researchers ran the PCR with 60 Vbeta and 13 Jbeta primers. Assay used: immunoSEQ multiplex PCR; TCRdb lists only in-frame clones, some missing. The clone table shows about 35,000 clones, with the ten largest holding around 3.6%. The rearrangement uses TRBV27 and TRBJ1-2, with D perhaps matching TRBD1 (5 bases). Sequenced input: PBMCs. The clonotype comes from a man in his forties or fifties in good health and CMV-seronegative. CDR3 sequence reads: CASGGALNYGYTF. The CDR3 nucleotides are TGTGCCAGTGGAGGGGCCCTTAACTATGGCTACACCTTC.